This TCR beta chain was retrieved from a study of blood T cell repertoires in COVID-19 (dated by TCRdb to about 2020). Some background on the complete study: Samples covering the acute and convalescent phases of COVID-19 were provided by collaborators in the United States, Italy and Spain. Samples came from the ongoing ImmuneRACE study (first 160 participants) plus 1,254 subjects from 6 global collaborators. Where available, HLA class I and class II types were obtained from metadata supplied by the sample provider rather than from assay-based typing. The material from the prospective study consisted of cDNA or gDNA derived from T cells, B-cell-depleted T cells, or PBMCs. Nearly every sample came with metadata listing a de-identified subject ID, COVID-19 status, age in years and sex. Deeply sampled blood TCRbeta repertoires from subjects exposed to, actively infected with, or recovered from COVID-19 were included in the dataset. The repertoires were released in a freely available public database meant as a resource for research on the immune response to SARS-CoV-2. Overall results and qualifications from the work: The amount of clinical and demographic metadata varied by source and participant and was provided uncurated.

TCRbeta CDR3 regions were amplified from genomic DNA by means of the immunoSEQ Assay, a bias-controlled multiplex PCR. Regarding the original processing steps: Within the assay, amplification of reference gene primers was used to estimate how many nucleated cells each sample contained. Sequence reads were collapsed and filtered to measure the absolute abundance of every unique TCRbeta CDR3 rearrangement. Productive Simpson clonality was computed per sample as the square root of Simpson's diversity index over productive rearrangements. What TCRdb holds here is the immuneACCESS table cut down to in-frame rearrangements. Part of the clones is not present; checked against another copy, under half of the missing clones reflect an unresolved V gene, and the others are unexplained. The D gene and trimming were derived from the DNA, and the V and J assignments and clone size from that table. The sample includes around 250,000 clones, with 80% to 90% observed a single time. The ten largest clones take up about 1.9% of the sample.

In regard to this clone: Its antigen is currently not known. No base quality values were provided; no much bigger clone lies one nucleotide off.

The V end gives up 5 bases and the J end 2 bases, leaving 3 bases in the junction not matched to a gene. The germline V gene (reference sequence) provides CDR1 SEHNR and CDR2 FQNEAQ. Its CDR3 holds 14 amino acids, cysteine through phenylalanine. Of all the DNA, just the CDR3 is kept, 42 bases in frame from base 1. Enrolling through a virtual design, the prospective study's participants ranged in age from about 18 to 89 years and lived across roughly 24 United States geographic areas. To assign participants to cohorts, the prospective study relied on clinical history that participants themselves reported in a screening survey and a study questionnaire. ImmuneRACE Cohort 3 recovered participants were defined by two consecutive negative NP/OP PCR tests, healthcare professional clearance, or symptom resolution. Each participant in the prospective study had whole blood, serum and a nasopharyngeal or oropharyngeal swab collected by mobile phlebotomists. Participants in the prospective study had the option to provide additional blood draws and questionnaires over a roughly 2-month period. Before DNA extraction, blood samples from the prospective study were shipped at room temperature or frozen.

This chain joins TRBV7-9 to TRBJ1-3; 7 nucleotides in the junction match TRBD1. This clonotype was obtained from a woman aged 45-65 years who had recovered from COVID-19. The sequenced material came from PBMCs or T cells enriched from blood (not recorded which). The CDR3 region has the sequence CASSDDRAGNTIYF. The nucleotides are TGTGCCAGCAGCGACGACAGGGCTGGAAACACCATATATTTT.